The next 25 T cell receptor beta chains were all read from a single sample in a study of PD-L1 blockade in urothelial cancer. The method was immunoSEQ multiplex PCR; TCRdb's version includes in-frame clones alone and lacks a portion of them. The sample holds approximately 36,000 clones, around four fifths seen once. Time point described: peripheral blood 6 weeks after treatment start. This specimen was PBMCs, taken around atezolizumab (anti-PD-L1) treatment. All receptors derive from a middle-aged man with urothelial cancer.

The CDR3 DNA sequence: TGTGCCAGCAGCTTGGCGGGGGAACGCCCTGGAAACACCATATATTTT. The encoded protein is CASSLAGERPGNTIYF. The chain joins TRBV5-4 to TRBJ1-3, with D possibly matching TRBD1 (5 bases). CDR3 length: 16 amino acids. Germline CDR1 SGHNT, CDR2 YYREEE (reference sequence). Trimming shortened V by 0 bases and J by 2 bases, and 12 bases separated the two germline ends.

The V call is TRBV2, the J call TRBJ2-1; D might be TRBD2 (6 bases). The CDR3 is 14 amino acids. Trimming took off 6 bases at V and 9 bases at J, with 18 bases between the two ends. Germline values: CDR1 SNHLY, CDR2 FYNNEI. The CDR3 DNA follows: TGTGCCAGCAGCCTCGGGCGGGATAGGGGTGAGCAGTTCTTC. Protein product: CASSLGRDRGEQFF.

The CDR3 sequence: CASSSQGGGYTF. CDR3 bases: TGCGCCAGCAGTTCACAGGGCGGTGGCTACACCTTC. V and J are TRBV5-1 and TRBJ1-2; D might be TRBD1 (6 bases). CDR1 SGHRS and CDR2 YFSETQ come from the germline V gene. CDR3 length equals 12 residues. V was trimmed by 5 bases and J by 7 bases, leaving 12 bases between them.

The rearrangement joins TRBV10-2 to TRBJ2-4; maybe TRBD2 (6 bases). Germline CDR1 WSHSY, CDR2 SAAADI. This CDR3 contains 15 residues. V was clipped by 6 bases and J by 2 bases, with 14 bases between them. In DNA form, the CDR3 reads TGCGCCAGCAGCGAGGCGGGAAGCTCCAAAAACATTCAGTACTTC. Its protein product is CASSEAGSSKNIQYF.

The chain couples TRBV6-5 to TRBJ2-7; the D is unclear. Looked up from germline, CDR1 is MNHEY and CDR2 is SVGAGI. The V end lost 9 bases, the J end lost 5 bases, and 11 bases lay between the germline ends. CDR3 length: 11 amino acids. CDR3 in DNA: TGTGCCAGTCGGGTTCGCCACGAGCAGTACTTC. This sequence encodes CASRVRHEQYF.

The rearrangement links TRBV6-6 to TRBJ2-3; maybe TRBD2 (6 bases). The CDR3 is 15 residues long. Deletions cut 6 bases from V and 2 bases from J, with 15 bases between. Germline assignment: CDR1 MNHNY and CDR2 SVGAGI (reference sequence). Here the CDR3 DNA reads TGTGCCAGCAGCTTATCGGGACTGTACACAGATACGCAGTATTTT. Translated, it gives CASSLSGLYTDTQYF.

The V call is TRBV19, the J call TRBJ2-5; tentatively, D is TRBD2 (6 bases). Germline lookup yields CDR1 LNHDA and CDR2 SQIVND (reference sequence). V dropped 6 bases and J dropped 3 bases, with 11 bases sitting between them. The CDR3 loop spans 13 amino acids. The CDR3 sequence is CASREGNEETQYF. In DNA form, the CDR3 reads TGTGCCAGTAGGGAGGGGAATGAAGAGACCCAGTACTTC.

This sequence joins TRBV7-9 and TRBJ2-7; 7 bases are shared with TRBD1. Germline values: CDR1 SEHNR, CDR2 FQNEAQ (reference sequence). With V trimmed by 4 bases and J by 2 bases, 11 bases remained unmatched. This CDR3 has 16 residues. This chain's CDR3 is CASSSTGTVPPYEQYF. The CDR3, as DNA: TGTGCCAGCAGCTCAACCGGGACAGTCCCCCCCTACGAGCAGTACTTC. Full variable domain (rest looked up from reference TRBV7-9 and TRBJ2-7): DTGVSQNPRHKITKRGQNVTFRCDPISEHNRLYWYRQTLGQGPEFLTYFQNEAQLEKSRLLSDRFSAERPKGSFSTLEIQRTEQGDSAMYLCASSSTGTVPPYEQYFGPGTRLTVT.

J is TRBJ1-4 and V is TRBV30, with a tentative D call TRBD1 (6 bases). Germline-derived CDR1 and CDR2 are GTSNPN and SVGIG (reference sequence). Deletions cut 3 bases from V and 4 bases from J, with 12 bases between. This CDR3 spans 14 amino acids. The CDR3 DNA reads TGTGCCTGGAGCTACACAGGGATTAATGAAAAACTGTTTTTT. It encodes CAWSYTGINEKLFF.

The rearrangement uses TRBV28 and TRBJ2-7, with 7 bases aligning to TRBD1. There are 13 residues in the CDR3. The germline gives CDR1 MDHEN, CDR2 SYDVKM. V lost 8 bases to trimming and J lost 5 bases; unmatched junction nucleotides: 9. The CDR3 loop reads CASGLGQINEQYF. CDR3 nucleotides: TGTGCCAGCGGCTTGGGACAGATAAACGAGCAGTACTTC.

This clone was observed a handful of times. The V call is TRBV28, the J call TRBJ2-2; D ambiguous. V dropped 6 bases and J dropped 7 bases, with 9 bases sitting between them. The germline V gene encodes CDR1 MDHEN and CDR2 SYDVKM. This CDR3 contains 12 residues. Written as DNA, the CDR3 is TGTGCCAGCAGGTTGAGGAGCGGGGAGCTGTTTTTT. Encoded protein: CASRLRSGELFF.

CDR3 sequence reads: CASSLVAQGYGYTF. DNA of the CDR3: TGTGCCAGCAGCTTAGTGGCGCAGGGCTATGGCTACACCTTC. This chain links TRBV7-8 with TRBJ1-2; perhaps TRBD1 as D (5 bases). The CDR3 covers 14 residues. Per germline, CDR1 SGHVS and CDR2 FQNEAQ. V was clipped by 1 base and J by 4 bases, with 10 bases between them.

The gene calls are TRBV30 and TRBJ1-2, with TRBD1 as a possible D gene (6 bases). V was shortened by 3 bases and J by 6 bases, with 17 bases between the two germline ends. The germline CDR1 and CDR2 sequences are GTSNPN and SVGIG (reference sequence). CDR3 size: 14 residues. CDR3 DNA: TGTGCCTGGAGAAGCGCAGGGGCGCAACATGGCTACACCTTC. Its protein product is CAWRSAGAQHGYTF. Combining the CDR3 with reference TRBV30 and TRBJ1-2 gives the whole variable domain SQTIHQWPATLVQPVGSPLSLECTVEGTSNPNLYWYRQAAGRGLQLLFYSVGIGQISSEVPQNLSASRPQDRQFILSSKKLLLSDSGFYLCAWRSAGAQHGYTFGSGTRLTVV.

Only a few counts were recorded for this clone. In DNA form, the CDR3 reads TGTGCCAGTAGGAACAGAAGGGGCGAGCAGTACTTC. Its translation is CASRNRRGEQYF. This rearrangement joins TRBV19 to TRBJ2-7, with D possibly TRBD1 on 5 matching bases. Germline V CDR1 and CDR2: LNHDA, SQIVND (reference sequence). Trimming removed 6 bases at V and 6 bases at J, with 12 bases between. The CDR3 has 12 amino acids.

The V gene is TRBV6-6, the J gene TRBJ2-1, with D unclear. Germline CDR1 and CDR2: MNHNY and SVGAGI (reference sequence). This CDR3 has 11 amino acids. V lost 6 bases and J 8 bases, leaving 8 bases between the germline ends. In DNA form, the CDR3 reads TGTGCCAGCAGCCCTATAGATGAGCAGTTCTTC. It translates to CASSPIDEQFF.

This clone occurred once. The chain employs TRBV18 and TRBJ1-2; D ambiguous. This CDR3 has 15 residues. Germline V lookup: CDR1 KGHSH, CDR2 LQKENI. Trimming shortened V by 2 bases and J by 4 bases, and 14 bases separated the two germline ends. Here the CDR3 reads CASSPSISGGYGYTF. In DNA, the CDR3 is TGTGCCAGCTCACCATCCATCTCAGGTGGCTATGGCTACACCTTC.

The chain recombines TRBV9 with TRBJ2-1; a weak D match, TRBD2 (6 bases). V was trimmed by 6 bases and J by 10 bases, leaving 14 bases between them. CDR1 is SGDLS and CDR2 is YYNGEE in the germline V gene. The CDR3 consists of 12 residues. Written as DNA, the CDR3 is TGTGCCAGCAACCTACTCGGGGGAGAGCAGTTCTTC. Amino acid sequence: CASNLLGGEQFF.

CDR3 loop: CATSRGLTFPEQYF. In DNA form, the CDR3 reads TGTGCCACCAGCAGAGGACTAACCTTCCCCGAGCAGTACTTC. The V and J genes are TRBV15 and TRBJ2-7, with D possibly matching TRBD2 (5 bases). The CDR3 loop spans 14 amino acids. Germline CDR1 reads LNHNV; CDR2 reads YYDKDF (reference sequence). Trimming left V 1 base short and J 6 bases short, with 13 bases between.

This sequence joins TRBV11-1 and TRBJ2-6; 7 positions match TRBD1. The J segment lost 4 bases and the V segment lost 4 bases, leaving 10 bases of the junction unmatched. The CDR3 covers 17 residues. The germline gives CDR1 SGHAT, CDR2 FQDESV (reference sequence). The chain's CDR3 is CASSSGGRGEGANVLTF. The DNA of the CDR3 is TGTGCCAGCAGCTCAGGGGGTCGAGGGGAGGGGGCCAACGTCCTGACTTTC.

The sample holds one count of this clone. This chain uses TRBV7-6 with TRBJ2-2, with no clear D. The CDR3 runs to 15 residues. Germline V gives CDR1 SGHVS, CDR2 FNYEAQ. The ends were cut back, 7 bases at V and 2 bases at J, with 14 bases in the middle. The CDR3 spells CASTLLADNTGELFF. DNA for the CDR3: TGTGCCAGCACCCTACTGGCGGATAACACCGGGGAGCTGTTTTTT.

As to this clone: Germline and junction disagree at one end, which may indicate a read error. The chain joins TRBV18 to TRBJ1-3; D unclear. Per germline, CDR1 KGHSH and CDR2 LQKENI. The CDR3 covers 15 residues. CDR3 coding DNA: TGTGCCAGCTCACCAGCGACACCCCCTGGCAACACCATATATTTT. As protein: CASSPATPPGNTIYF.

This rearrangement joins TRBV2 to TRBJ2-7; 8 nucleotides match TRBD1. This CDR3 is built from 14 residues. Germline V lookup: CDR1 SNHLY, CDR2 FYNNEI. V was clipped by 5 bases and J by 3 bases; unmatched bases: 6. The CDR3 DNA reads as TGTGCCAGCAGTTGGACAGGGAAACACTACGAGCAGTACTTC. This translates into CASSWTGKHYEQYF.

The chain couples TRBV19 to TRBJ2-7, with D tentatively TRBD1 (5 bases). The germline CDR1 and CDR2 sequences are LNHDA and SQIVND (reference sequence). Trimming shortened V by 6 bases and J by 6 bases, and 24 bases separated the two germline ends. The CDR3 is 16 residues long. The CDR3 sequence is CASSPSQGRRIGEQYF. The CDR3 DNA sequence: TGTGCCAGTAGCCCTAGTCAGGGCCGTAGGATTGGCGAGCAGTACTTC. Complete variable domain (other parts from reference TRBV19 and TRBJ2-7): DGGITQSPKYLFRKEGQNVTLSCEQNLNHDAMYWYRQDPGQGLRLIYYSQIVNDFQKGDIAEGYSVSREKKESFPLTVTSAQKNPTAFYLCASSPSQGRRIGEQYFGPGTRLTVT.

The V gene is TRBV6-6, the J gene TRBJ2-7; 14 bases line up with TRBD2. This CDR3 spans 16 amino acids. V was clipped by 5 bases and J by 4 bases; unmatched bases: 7. Germline V gene sequence: CDR1 MNHNY, CDR2 SVGAGI (reference sequence). This chain's CDR3 is CASSTGTSGSAYEQYF. The CDR3 DNA follows: TGTGCCAGCAGTACGGGGACTAGCGGGAGTGCATACGAGCAGTACTTC.

V and J are TRBV19 and TRBJ2-3, with D possibly being TRBD2 (6 bases). Trimming stripped 1 base from V and 3 bases from J, with 8 bases between. CDR1 and CDR2 from the germline V gene are LNHDA and SQIVND (reference sequence). The CDR3 loop spans 14 amino acids. Here the CDR3 reads CASSIGGRTDTQYF. DNA for the CDR3: TGTGCCAGTAGTATAGGGGGGAGGACAGATACGCAGTATTTT.